Presented here are 23 T cell receptor beta chains from one specimen sequenced in a study of early T cells in non-severe SARS-CoV-2 infection. TCRdb reanalysed the 5' RACE reads using MiXCR and keeps one entry per CDR3 protein. This table has approximately 19,000 distinct CDR3 sequences, about 5% appearing once. Sequenced input: whole blood. The origin of the receptors is an adult who was a healthcare worker with PCR-confirmed SARS-CoV-2 infection or an uninfected control (not recorded which).

This clonotype showed up many times. The chain recombines TRBV20-1 with TRBJ2-3, with D possibly matching TRBD2 (7 bases). The CDR3 extends over 14 amino acids. Trimming took 8 bases from V and 4 from J, leaving 19 bases between them. Germline CDR1 is DFQATT and CDR2 is SNEGSKA (reference sequence). The CDR3 here is CSPGGLVGADTQYF. As DNA, the CDR3 is TGCAGTCCCGGGGGGCTAGTCGGCGCAGATACGCAGTATTTT.

Judged by abundance, this clonotype is medium-sized (0.01 to 0.1%). V and J are TRBV29-1 and TRBJ2-1, with 7 positions matching TRBD1. The CDR3 runs 11 residues. Germline V gene data show CDR1 as SQVTM and CDR2 as ANQGSEA. V trimming: 7 bases; J trimming: 6 bases; junction bases outside the gene matches: 3. Here the CDR3 reads CSARQGNEQFF. The CDR3 nucleotides read TGCAGCGCCAGACAGGGCAATGAGCAGTTCTTC.

This sequence joins TRBV4-1 and TRBJ1-2; no reliable D call. Germline lookup yields CDR1 MGHRA and CDR2 YSYEKL. V was pared by 0 bases and J by 0 bases, with 14 bases between. CDR3 length equals 17 residues. CDR3 sequence reads: CASSQEPPGAPNYGYTF. The CDR3 coding sequence is TGCGCCAGCAGCCAAGAACCCCCGGGTGCCCCTAACTATGGCTACACCTTC.

This clonotype was detected ten times or more. The genes are TRBV15 and TRBJ1-5, with 7 positions matching TRBD1. The CDR3 loop spans 17 amino acids. Trimming cost V 6 bases and J 0 bases; bases outside gene matches: 11. Germline-derived CDR1 and CDR2 are LNHNV and YYDKDF (reference sequence). CDR3 region: CATRPGQQPYSNQPQHF. In nucleotides, the CDR3 is TGTGCCACCAGACCGGGACAGCAGCCCTATAGCAATCAGCCCCAGCATTTT.

This clonotype was seen at least ten times. The chain links TRBV20-1 to TRBJ2-7; no reliable D call. Trimming removed 0 bases from V and 7 bases from J, with 16 bases in between. Germline V gene lookup returns CDR1 DFQATT and CDR2 SNEGSKA (reference sequence). The CDR3 sequence is 14 residues long. The CDR3 loop is CSARDKGLGWEQYF. As DNA, the CDR3 is TGCAGTGCTAGAGATAAGGGCCTAGGTTGGGAGCAGTACTTC.

This clonotype was picked up a small number of times. The rearrangement joins TRBV11-2 to TRBJ2-2, with TRBD1 identical over 7 bases. Germline loops: CDR1 SGHAT, CDR2 FQNNGV. The CDR3 totals 17 residues. Germline trimming cut 1 base from V and 4 bases from J; bases unmatched to any gene: 9. CDR3 sequence reads: CASSLGGGQRATGELFF. DNA of the CDR3: TGTGCCAGCAGCTTAGGTGGGGGACAGAGGGCCACCGGGGAGCTGTTTTTT.

This clonotype was seen more than once but under ten times. The chain joins TRBV27 to TRBJ2-3; D is unclear. This CDR3 is 13 amino acids long. V gave up 7 bases and J gave up 6 bases, with 14 bases separating them. Germline V gene lookup returns CDR1 MNHEY and CDR2 SMNVEV (reference sequence). CDR3 sequence (DNA): TGTGCCAGCACCAAATTGGGTTGGGATACGCAGTATTTT. Protein: CASTKLGWDTQYF.

In this sample, this clonotype is medium-sized. The chain links TRBV20-1 to TRBJ2-1; TRBD2 matches 7 bases. Losses at the gene ends were 6 bases for V and 5 bases for J; bases not matched to a gene: 13. The CDR3 has 15 residues. Germline V gene data show CDR1 as DFQATT and CDR2 as SNEGSKA (reference sequence). The CDR3 bases are TGCAGTGCGAAAGTTCAGACTAGCTCGAACAATGAGCAGTTCTTC. The encoded protein is CSAKVQTSSNNEQFF.

This clonotype is categorized as medium-sized. This chain uses TRBV20-1 with TRBJ1-5; D not certain. The CDR3 consists of 16 residues. Trimming shortened V by 2 bases and J by 2 bases, and 16 bases separated the two germline ends. Germline values: CDR1 DFQATT, CDR2 SNEGSKA (reference sequence). CDR3 nucleotides: TGCAGTGCTAGACGTCGTGGGGTAGGTGGCAATCAGCCCCAGCATTTT. Its protein product is CSARRRGVGGNQPQHF.

This clonotype is medium-sized (0.01 to 0.1%). The V gene is TRBV20-1, the J gene TRBJ1-2, with 8 bases lining up with TRBD1. J was trimmed by 4 bases and V by 0 bases; bases with no gene match: 7. The CDR3 has 15 residues. Germline CDR1 and CDR2: DFQATT and SNEGSKA (reference sequence). The CDR3 sequence: CSARDPRGRGYGYTF. In DNA form, the CDR3 reads TGCAGTGCTAGAGATCCCAGGGGGCGAGGCTATGGCTACACCTTC.

This clonotype showed up just a few times. V gene TRBV4-1 combines with J gene TRBJ2-5; 8 nucleotides line up with TRBD2. J was trimmed by 5 bases and V by 6 bases; bases with no gene match: 11. The CDR3 runs to 15 residues. CDR1 is MGHRA, CDR2 YSYEKL, per germline. This CDR3 reads CASRIGRAPGETQYF. CDR3 in DNA: TGCGCCAGCAGGATCGGGAGGGCCCCAGGGGAGACCCAGTACTTC.

In its sample, this clonotype is medium-sized (0.01 to 0.1%). The chain is built from TRBV4-3 and TRBJ2-1; TRBD2 matches 9 bases. The CDR3 length is 19 residues. After removal of 0 bases from V and 8 bases from J, the junction contained 17 bases not matched to a gene. Germline loops: CDR1 LGHNA, CDR2 YSLEER. In DNA form, the CDR3 reads TGCGCCAGCAGCCAAGAAACGTTTCTAGCGGGAACCAGGCACGATGAGCAGTTCTTC. Encoded protein: CASSQETFLAGTRHDEQFF.

This clonotype was counted many times. The chain combines TRBV30 with TRBJ2-1; 9 nucleotides match TRBD2. V shed 0 bases, J shed 6 bases, and the junction held 3 bases outside the gene matches. The CDR3 loop spans 14 amino acids. The germline gives CDR1 GTSNPN, CDR2 SVGIG (reference sequence). The CDR3 bases are TGTGCCTGGAGTGTCAGCGGGAGGTCCAATGAGCAGTTCTTC. Protein sequence: CAWSVSGRSNEQFF.

This clonotype occurred many times. V and J are TRBV7-8 and TRBJ2-1; 9 positions agree with TRBD2. Germline loops: CDR1 SGHVS, CDR2 FQNEAQ. V was clipped by 3 bases and J by 1 base; unmatched bases: 1. The CDR3 has 15 amino acids. In DNA, the CDR3 is TGTGCCAGCAGCTTCCTAGCGGGATCCTACAATGAGCAGTTCTTC. Its translation is CASSFLAGSYNEQFF.

This clonotype was counted ten times or more. The rearrangement uses TRBV18 and TRBJ2-7; D unclear. Trimming took off 3 bases at V and 7 bases at J, with 13 bases between the two ends. The CDR3 is 13 amino acids. Germline CDR1 is KGHSH and CDR2 is LQKENI. CDR3 sequence: CASSPSGSGEQYV. The CDR3 region has the DNA TGTGCCAGCTCACCTTCTGGGTCTGGAGAGCAGTACGTC.

This clonotype was seen repeatedly, ten times or more. V usage is TRBV7-8 and J usage is TRBJ2-7; 9 bases agree with TRBD1. V shed 6 bases and J 2 bases; nucleotides not matched to a gene: 8. This CDR3 comprises 15 residues. Germline lookup yields CDR1 SGHVS and CDR2 FQNEAQ. The CDR3 nucleotides are TGTGCCAGCAGACTAGCCCGGGACAGGGCCTACGAGCAGTACGTC. This codes for CASRLARDRAYEQYV.

This clonotype was recorded many times. The chain couples TRBV11-2 to TRBJ2-5; no reliable D call. Germline V gene data show CDR1 as SGHAT and CDR2 as FQNNGV. Trimming shortened V by 5 bases and J by 5 bases, and 6 bases separated the two germline ends. The CDR3 runs to 11 residues. CDR3 in amino acids: CASSPHETQYF. The DNA of the CDR3 is TGTGCCAGCAGCCCCCACGAGACCCAGTACTTC.

The chain links TRBV6-2 or TRBV6-3 to TRBJ2-5; TRBD2 matches 8 bases. V dropped 0 bases and J dropped 2; count of bases not matched to a gene: 8. Germline CDR1 is MNHEY and CDR2 is SVGEGT. This CDR3 has 17 residues. CDR3 in amino acids: CASSYSKLAGIQETQYF. The CDR3 coding sequence is TGTGCCAGCAGTTACTCGAAGTTAGCGGGGATTCAAGAGACCCAGTACTTC.

This clonotype was recorded many times. The rearrangement joins TRBV11-1 to TRBJ2-4; weak D call: TRBD2 (6 bases). Germline V gene sequence: CDR1 SGHAT, CDR2 FQDESV (reference sequence). The V end was cut by 3 bases, the J end by 8 bases, with 14 bases between. This CDR3 comprises 14 residues. In nucleotides, the CDR3 is TGTGCCAGCAGCTTGGGACTCAAAGGGGACATTCAGTACTTC. Protein product: CASSLGLKGDIQYF. The full variable domain, rest sourced from reference TRBV11-1 and TRBJ2-4, is EAEVAQSPRYKITEKSQAVAFWCDPISGHATLYWYRQILGQGPELLVQFQDESVVDDSQLPKDRFSAERLKGVDSTLKIQPAELGDSAMYLCASSLGLKGDIQYFGAGTRLSVL.

This clonotype was seen many times. The chain uses TRBV6-5 and TRBJ1-1, with 8 bases that match TRBD1. Trimming removed 6 bases from V and 1 base from J; junction bases left unmatched: 7. The CDR3 is 15 amino acids. Per germline, CDR1 MNHEY and CDR2 SVGAGI. The CDR3 spells CASRRTGIENTEAFF. CDR3 bases: TGTGCCAGCAGACGGACAGGGATTGAGAACACTGAAGCTTTCTTT.

By share, this clonotype ranks as medium-sized. The chain combines TRBV7-9 with TRBJ2-1, with D uncertain. The CDR3 totals 12 residues. V dropped 5 bases and J dropped 12 bases, with 14 bases sitting between them. Germline CDR1 reads SEHNR; CDR2 reads FQNEAQ (reference sequence). The CDR3 DNA reads as TGTGCCAGCAGCCCGACGGTCTCCGGGCAGTTCTTC. This encodes CASSPTVSGQFF.

This clonotype showed up many times. CDR3 region: CASSYQGGWSGSPDTQYF. CDR3 nucleotides: TGTGCCAGCAGTTACCAGGGGGGATGGTCTGGGAGCCCAGATACGCAGTATTTT. The V and J genes are TRBV27 and TRBJ2-3; D might be TRBD1 (7 bases). Per the germline V gene, CDR1 is MNHEY and CDR2 is SMNVEV (reference sequence). Trimming took 4 bases from V and 4 from J, leaving 24 bases between them. There are 18 residues in the CDR3.

The chain combines TRBV2 with TRBJ2-1; 14 nucleotides line up with TRBD2. The CDR3 runs 14 residues. Germline CDR1 SNHLY, CDR2 FYNNEI. V shed 7 bases and J 9 bases; nucleotides not matched to a gene: 5. CDR3 nucleotide sequence: TGTGCCAGCAACGGACTAGCGGGAGGTATTGAGCAGTTCTTC. Amino acids: CASNGLAGGIEQFF.